This T cell receptor beta chain was found in a study of OX40 agonist ivuxolimab in advanced cancers. As for the study in general: All patients had ivuxolimab intravenously every 2 weeks at 0.01 to 10 mg/kg. Study-wide results and caveats: Among some nonresponders, normalized T-cell clonal expansion was also low. At doses 0.1 to 3.0 mg/kg, CD4+ and CD8+ clones expanded.

Remarks on this clone: What it recognizes is unknown.

Assay: immunoSEQ multiplex PCR; the TCRdb copy retains only in-frame clones and omits some. The top ten hold about 33% of the sample, which has about 23,000 clones, 88% seen once. CDR3 length: 15 amino acids. Germline values: CDR1 MGHDK, CDR2 SYGVNS. V shed 0 bases and J shed 2 bases, with 8 bases lying between them. Samples of blood were obtained at baseline, on cycle 4 day 1, and on cycle 7 day 1. The sequenced sample was CD4+ or CD8+ T cells sorted from blood, obtained in a trial of the OX40 agonist ivuxolimab. The clonotype comes from an adult with an advanced solid tumor such as melanoma, head and neck, liver or kidney cancer. The chain carries TRBV25-1 and TRBJ1-3; D not certain. CDR3 DNA sequence: TGTGCCAGCAGTGAATACGCCGGGGCTGGAAACACCATATATTTT. This translates into CASSEYAGAGNTIYF.